This is a list of T cell receptor beta chains from one sample in a study of identical twins. TCRdb re-derived calls from the 5' RACE reads in MiXCR, one entry per CDR3 protein. The sample has around 680,000 distinct CDR3 sequences; 8.6% are singletons. This sample was also put to use in a study of yellow fever vaccine responses in identical twins.

Specimen: PBMCs. These receptors all stem from a woman between 18 and 29 years old in good health. Each CDR3 is given with its conserved first and last residue. A D gene is named only where the DNA matches it firmly.

D	V	J	CDR3
TRBD1	TRBV12-3/TRBV12-4	TRBJ2-1	CASSRRVFDRAYNEQFF
-	TRBV5-6	TRBJ2-5	CATGGTGPTPETQYF
-	TRBV3-1	TRBJ2-7	CASSQDVEQYF
TRBD2	TRBV3-1	TRBJ2-3	CASSQGAGEADTQYF
-	TRBV12-3/TRBV12-4	TRBJ2-7	CASSLAQGDYEQYF
TRBD1	TRBV7-2	TRBJ1-5	CASSARDRGSNQPQHF
-	TRBV20-1	TRBJ2-2	CSAVDSSDTGELFF
-	TRBV5-1	TRBJ2-2	CASSSFEELFF
-	TRBV7-8	TRBJ2-2	CASSFCCVDTGELFF
-	TRBV4-2	TRBJ2-3	CASSQRPSALGTDTQYF
TRBD1	TRBV13	TRBJ2-2	CASSLGYRGTGELFF
TRBD1	TRBV12-3/TRBV12-4	TRBJ1-1	CASTYTPGQMNTEAFF
TRBD1	TRBV10-3	TRBJ1-4	CATGQGREKLFF
TRBD1	TRBV5-1	TRBJ2-7	CASSFDRVEREQYF
-	TRBV18	TRBJ2-3	CASSPLSGATDTQYF
-	TRBV6-1	TRBJ2-3	CASREGTSTDTQYF
-	TRBV15	TRBJ1-1	CATSRVSGRGNTEAFF
TRBD1	TRBV20-1	TRBJ1-6	CSARAGQGYSPLHF
-	TRBV3-1	TRBJ2-3	CASSFSRADTQYF
-	TRBV5-1	TRBJ2-2	CASSTKDGGLNTGELFF
-	TRBV5-1	TRBJ2-3	CASSLPRSVPTDTQYF